The sequence of this T cell receptor beta chain was determined in a study of blood T cell repertoires in COVID-19. In the study overall: Sources were T cells, B-cell-depleted T cells, or PBMCs; the material itself was cDNA or gDNA.

Germline CDR1 MDHEN, CDR2 SYDVKM. There are 12 residues in the CDR3. Deletions cut 6 bases from V and 7 bases from J, with 10 bases between. In the authors' methods: By means of reference gene primer amplification, nucleated cell counts were estimated. Clones were sequenced by immunoSEQ multiplex PCR, and TCRdb holds only the in-frame ones, with some missing. That table is the source of V, J and clone size, and D and trimming were worked out from the DNA. The data show 95,000 to 110,000 clones, approximately 84% seen once. This rearrangement joins TRBV28 to TRBJ1-5; TRBD1 is a possible D gene (6 bases). The material sequenced was peripheral blood. The sequence was collected from a man in his sixties with acute or convalescent COVID-19. For the CDR3, the DNA is TGTGCCAGCAGATCAGGGGTCCAGCCCCAGCATTTT. Its translation is CASRSGVQPQHF.